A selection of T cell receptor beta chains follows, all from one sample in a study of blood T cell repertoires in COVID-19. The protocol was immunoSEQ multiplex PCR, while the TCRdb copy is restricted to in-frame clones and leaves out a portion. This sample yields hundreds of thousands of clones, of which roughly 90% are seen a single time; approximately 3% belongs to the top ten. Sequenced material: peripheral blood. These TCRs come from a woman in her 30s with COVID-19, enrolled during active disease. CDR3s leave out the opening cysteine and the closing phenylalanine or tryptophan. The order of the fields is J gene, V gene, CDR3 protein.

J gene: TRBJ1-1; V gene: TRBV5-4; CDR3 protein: ASSLRQGVEAF
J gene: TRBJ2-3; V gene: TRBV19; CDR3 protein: ASTLGQGADTQY
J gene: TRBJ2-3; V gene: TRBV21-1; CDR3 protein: ASSKARAETGGISTDTQY
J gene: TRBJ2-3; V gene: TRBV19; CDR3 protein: ASSPSGFSTDTQY
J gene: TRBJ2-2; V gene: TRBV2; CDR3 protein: ASSEVASPNTGELF
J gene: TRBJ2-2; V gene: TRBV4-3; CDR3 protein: ASSQERPENTGELF
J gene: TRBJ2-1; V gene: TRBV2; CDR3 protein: ASSALGLAGVDDEQF
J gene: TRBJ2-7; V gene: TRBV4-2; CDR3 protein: ASSQVASGGYEQY
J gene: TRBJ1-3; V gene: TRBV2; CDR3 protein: ASSDRGGNTIY
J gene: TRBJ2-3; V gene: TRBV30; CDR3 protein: AWRPGLAFTDTQY
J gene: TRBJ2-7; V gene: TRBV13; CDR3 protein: ASSTQTATYEQY
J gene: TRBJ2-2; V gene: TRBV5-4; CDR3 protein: ASSLDRGQTGELF
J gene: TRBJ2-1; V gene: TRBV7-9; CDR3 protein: ASSNPSGDGF
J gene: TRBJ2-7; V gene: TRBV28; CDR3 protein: ASTTSQGYSYEQY
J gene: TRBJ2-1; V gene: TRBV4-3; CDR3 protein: ASSQESPGSYNEQF
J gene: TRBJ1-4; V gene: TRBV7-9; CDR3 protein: ASSYRQGLNEKLF
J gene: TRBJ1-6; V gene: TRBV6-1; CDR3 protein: ASSEAERAGDSPLH
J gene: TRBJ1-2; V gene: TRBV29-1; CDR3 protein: SVDSLRRRVNNYGYT
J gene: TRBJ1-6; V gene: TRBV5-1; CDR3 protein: ASSFTPGLYNSPLH
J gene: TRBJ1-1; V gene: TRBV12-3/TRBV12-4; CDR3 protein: ASIETGDTEAF
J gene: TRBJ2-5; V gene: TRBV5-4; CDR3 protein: ASSSGTSGPQETQY
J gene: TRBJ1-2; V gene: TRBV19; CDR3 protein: ASSWTGEYGYT
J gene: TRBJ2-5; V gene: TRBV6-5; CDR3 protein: ASSYVPGTQGETQY
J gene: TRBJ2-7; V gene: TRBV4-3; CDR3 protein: ASSQETRGLTYEQY
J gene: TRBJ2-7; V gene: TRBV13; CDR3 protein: ASSLGVRGYEQY
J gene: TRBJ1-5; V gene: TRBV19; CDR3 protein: ASSWGQGADNQPQH
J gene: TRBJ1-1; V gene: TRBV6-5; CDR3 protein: ATTASGRTEAF
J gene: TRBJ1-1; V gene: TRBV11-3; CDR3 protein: ASSLVGISDTEAF
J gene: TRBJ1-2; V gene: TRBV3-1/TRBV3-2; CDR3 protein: ASSQVSGGPYGYT
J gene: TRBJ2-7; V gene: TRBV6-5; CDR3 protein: ASSPRENEQY
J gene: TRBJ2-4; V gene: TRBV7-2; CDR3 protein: ASSSTPGQRLNIQY
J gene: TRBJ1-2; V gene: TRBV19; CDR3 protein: ASSIVGVSYGYT
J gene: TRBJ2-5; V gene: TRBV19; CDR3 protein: ASRGQQETQY
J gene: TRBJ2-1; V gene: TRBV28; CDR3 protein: ASSDTTPGTGVGNEQF
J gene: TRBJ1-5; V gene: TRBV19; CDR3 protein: ASANPGHPQH